This TCR beta chain is from a study of cytomegalovirus exposure and HLA in healthy donors. Points from the study as a whole: Donor immune exposure was known only as CMV serostatus.

This CDR3 region has 16 residues. V gave up 1 base and J gave up 4 bases, with 14 bases separating them. Germline CDR1 is SEHNR and CDR2 is FQNEAQ (reference sequence). In the PCR, 60 Vbeta and 13 Jbeta primers were used. Sequencing used immunoSEQ multiplex PCR; TCRdb keeps in-frame clones, though not all of them. The sample consists of about 59,000 clones, around 83% of them appearing once. Concerning this clone: Its antigen remains unknown.

The TCR was taken from a man aged 40-50 years in good health and CMV-seronegative. The V gene is TRBV7-9, the J gene TRBJ1-3; TRBD1 is a possible D gene (6 bases). Sequencing used PBMCs. In DNA, the CDR3 is TGTGCCAGCAGCTTAGGAGGGGGGGGCGCGGGAAACACCATATATTTT. Its protein product is CASSLGGGGAGNTIYF.